Below, 3 T cell receptor beta chains from the same sample are listed, as sequenced in a study of T cells in Graves' hyperthyroidism and ophthalmopathy. From RNA transcripts, TCR beta CDR3 regions were amplified. The HTBI primer set served for first-round RT-PCR of the TCR CDR3. TCRdb recomputed calls from the multiplex PCR reads with MiXCR, one row per CDR3 protein. This sample has around 340,000 distinct CDR3 sequences; 21% occur once, and the top ten carry over 45%. The sequenced sample consisted of blood. All receptors come from a woman between 45 and 65 years old with Graves' hyperthyroidism.

This clonotype was seen ten or more times. The chain joins TRBV4-2 to TRBJ1-1; D perhaps matches TRBD1 (5 bases). From germline, CDR1 is LGHNA and CDR2 YNFKEQ. The CDR3 extends over 15 amino acids. The V end lost 4 bases, the J end lost 2 bases, and 14 bases lay between the germline ends. CDR3 nucleotides: TGTGCCAGCAGCCCAGTTGGGGACCGAAACACTGAAGCTTTCTTT. Translating it yields CASSPVGDRNTEAFF.

The gene calls are TRBV2 and TRBJ2-7, with 7 bases matching TRBD2. This CDR3 comprises 14 residues. V was clipped by 5 bases and J by 7 bases; unmatched bases: 11. Germline V lookup: CDR1 SNHLY, CDR2 FYNNEI. The CDR3: CASSPSRELKEQYF. The CDR3 DNA is TGTGCCAGCAGTCCGTCGCGGGAGCTAAAAGAGCAGTACTTC.

This chain joins TRBV29-1 and TRBJ2-4, with D possibly being TRBD1 or TRBD2 (5 bases each). V lost 4 bases to trimming and J lost 0 bases, with 10 bases between them. This CDR3 comprises 14 residues. CDR1 SQVTM and CDR2 ANQGSEA come from the germline V gene. Here the CDR3 DNA reads TGCAGCGTTGGCCAGGGAGTAGCCAAAAACATTCAGTACTTC. The encoded protein is CSVGQGVAKNIQYF.